These T cell receptor beta chains were read from a single sample in a study of cytomegalovirus exposure and HLA in healthy donors. Data came from immunoSEQ multiplex PCR; TCRdb stores just in-frame clones and leaves some out. The sample records 120,000 or so clones, 81% being singletons. Specimen: PBMCs. The receptors come from a woman aged 40 to 50 in good health and CMV-seronegative. CDR3s leave out the opening cysteine and the closing phenylalanine or tryptophan.

>TRBV15|-
ATSRASGTGGYEQY
>TRBV4-3|TRBJ2-3
ASSLAGGGDTQY
>TRBV7-6|TRBJ2-2
ASSLVRAKNTGELF
>TRBV13|TRBJ2-6
ASSFLYERELIWFSGANVLT
>TRBV5-1|TRBJ1-2
ASRLNTGTSYGYT
>TRBV27|TRBJ2-3
ASRGIGRASGTQY
>TRBV4-1|TRBJ1-5
ASSVEGSNQPQH
>TRBV10-2|TRBJ2-7
ASEGRVHEQY
>TRBV7-2|TRBJ1-5
ASSLEADRNQPQH
>TRBV5-1|TRBJ2-1
ASSRDTNSYNEQF
>TRBV4-2|TRBJ1-1
ASSQYTEAF
>TRBV11-2|TRBJ1-3
ASSLLRGGQSGNTIY
>TRBV5-1|TRBJ1-2
ASSPKGQGTSGYT
>TRBV19|TRBJ1-2
ASRVKIGTNSDYGYT
>TRBV30|TRBJ1-1
AWSVGQGDTEAF
>TRBV28|TRBJ1-2
ASSSIDRVSYGYT
>TRBV23-1|TRBJ1-4
ASSQRDRGDNEKLF
>TRBV12-5|TRBJ1-5
ASGRQGGNQPQH
>TRBV25-1|TRBJ1-2
ASSRQGIDGYT
>TRBV5-1|TRBJ2-7
ASSPMTSDGEQY
>TRBV7-2|TRBJ2-3
ASSPRTGSDTQY
>TRBV6-5|TRBJ2-1
ASSRQGAAYNEQF
>TRBV19|TRBJ1-5
ASSRTGGGQPQH
>TRBV19|TRBJ2-1
ASSIARGGQDPYNEQF
>TRBV6-1|TRBJ1-2
ASSARGYGYT
>TRBV11-3|TRBJ2-7
ASSRPGGQKRGTYEQY
>TRBV2|TRBJ2-3
ASSATSGGPVDTQY
>TRBV27|-
ASSGRTPPYEQY
>TRBV27|TRBJ2-7
ASSYTGTGAYEQY
>TRBV7-2|TRBJ2-7
ASSKRYEQY
>TRBV11-1|TRBJ2-5
ASSLARSGFQETQY
>TRBV2|TRBJ2-7
ASSWTSGGASYEQY
>TRBV19|TRBJ1-2
ASSIFSRGSEGYT
>TRBV19|TRBJ1-6
ASSITPGSDNSPLH
>TRBV5-1|TRBJ2-1
ASTRWQGAREQF
>TRBV11-3|TRBJ1-1
ASSFQANTEAF
>TRBV7-8|TRBJ1-2
ASSLEAGDYGYT
>TRBV7-3|TRBJ2-3
ASSPHGLAGEDTQY
>TRBV7-6|TRBJ2-1
ASSAGTSGPSYNEQF
>TRBV11-2|TRBJ2-7
ASTLRPWGTKSEQY
>TRBV28|TRBJ1-1
ASSSQGSRTEAF
>TRBV9|TRBJ1-2
ASSGLTGGIYGYT
>TRBV7-2|TRBJ1-2
ASSASGTYYGYT
>TRBV6-6|TRBJ1-2
ASSYAENYGYT
>TRBV9|TRBJ1-6
ASNIAGGNSPLH